This T cell receptor (beta chain) was captured by sequencing in a study of control samples from healthy donors and cancer patients (dated by TCRdb to about 2020). The receptor library was made with the immunoSEQ multiplex PCR assay. This is the immuneACCESS table as TCRdb keeps it, with only in-frame sequences that have V and J called. A part of the clones is gone; compared with another copy, unresolved V genes explain less than half, and the rest is unexplained. Counted in this sample were about 29,000 clones; 70% to 90% of them appeared once. Clones ranked in the top ten supply around 3.9% of the sample. With regard to this clone: Its antigen has not been determined. No base quality information exists; no much larger clone differs at one position.

Measured from the cysteine to the phenylalanine, the CDR3 is 15 residues long. Only the CDR3 DNA is retained, 45 bases long and in frame from the first base. The germline V gene gives CDR1 as MNHEY and CDR2 as SVGAGI. The junction shows trimming of 5 bases on V and 7 bases on J, plus 17 bases between the germline ends. Sample: formalin-fixed, paraffin-embedded tissue. The source of this sequence is a female donor with melanoma. Rearrangement joined TRBV6-5 to TRBJ1-4, with a weak D call of TRBD1 (5 bases match). Here is the DNA: TGTGCCAGCAGTACCCGGTCGGGGGTCCCTGAAAAACTGTTTTTT. It translates to CASSTRSGVPEKLFF.